Listed here is a single T cell receptor beta chain. Its binding antigen is unknown. Base qualities are not provided; no much larger clone lies one nucleotide away. The meaning of the sample's time point label: baseline before first vaccination. Samples from vaccinated people were obtained from the UK trials COV001 and COV002, which included a single-blind randomized controlled phase 2/3 trial of AZD1222 (ChAdOx1 nCoV-19) in healthy adults. For TCRbeta chain sequencing, PBMC samples were collected from trial participants at day 0 and at day 28 after the second dose. This specimen comes from a study of T cell responses to AZD1222 COVID-19 vaccine listed by TCRdb under 2021. Context from the whole study: AZD1222 recipients whose second dose came at about 4 weeks and those whose second dose came at about 12 weeks were combined into one group, since spike-specific TCR depth and breadth did not differ between the two schedules. TCR sequencing was performed for about 250 trial participants, of whom about 200 were given two doses of AZD1222 and approximately 26 were given two doses of MenACWY control vaccine. Trial participants were enrolled into age subgroups of 18-55, 56-69 and 70-plus years, which contained 148, 28 and 57 TCR-sequenced participants, respectively. Broad study findings and their caveats: Only five or six AZD1222 recipients were SARS-CoV-2 seropositive at baseline, limiting conclusions about previously exposed vaccinees. After two AZD1222 doses, both the breadth and the depth of spike-specific TCRs were significantly higher than at day 0 and than in MenACWY recipients. Epitopes outside the regions mutated in the B.1.351 and B.1.1.7 variants were reportedly recognized by nearly half of the unique spike-specific TCRs. No day 14 peak-response samples were available, so repertoires were characterized only after the peak T cell response. The 56-69-year group was small, and its depth increase did not reach significance, likely because of low power. Participants were mostly white British, with more females than males. The authors suggested clonal diversity may have been underestimated. CD4 TCRs associated with the vaccine covered the entire spike protein, and the dominant responses were in regions 160-218 and 743-854.

The CDR3 regions of human TCRbeta chains were subjected to immunosequencing. The paper's processing steps were these. Repertoire TCRs were matched against a reference library of SARS-CoV-2-specific TCRs generated with the MIRA antigen-specificity platform. Breadth meant the fraction of unique TCRs that were SARS-CoV-2-associated, whereas depth meant the fraction of total T cells that were SARS-CoV-2-associated. Using the MIRA data, every spike-specific TCR was mapped to the spike region that the TCR reacted to and assigned to either a CD4 or a CD8 class. Log10-transformed breadth and depth values were compared by one-way ANOVA with Sidak's multiple comparisons tests. As stored in TCRdb, this immuneACCESS dataset retains in-frame rearrangements with V and J assigned. A fraction of the clones does not appear; measured against another copy, unresolved V genes explain less than half of the discrepancy, and the remainder lacks a known reason. From that table come the V and J calls and clone size; the DNA was used to work out D and trimming. The sample profile shows about 100,000 clones; 88% of them were found once. Clones ranked in the top ten supply around 2% of the sample.

The germline V gene specifies SGHRS as CDR1 and YFSETQ as CDR2. V and J are trimmed by 5 bases and 3 bases, and the gene matches miss 6 bases of the junction. The CDR3 runs 14 residues from the cysteine to the phenylalanine. The DNA shown is the 42-base CDR3, in frame from base 1. The TCR was taken from an adult in good health. Recombination joined TRBV5-1 with TRBJ1-1; 8 junctional bases match TRBD1. Source: peripheral blood, taken on day 0 of AZD1222 vaccination. The CDR3 is CASRPQGADTEAFF. The sequenced DNA: TGCGCCAGCAGGCCCCAGGGGGCTGACACTGAAGCTTTCTTT.